The clone carrying this T cell receptor (beta chain) was observed a handful of times. Its antigen is unknown. These data originate in a study of T cell repertoires in cytomegalovirus infection. On the study more broadly: CMV infection and matching HLA type were both indicated by public TCR beta signatures. Study observations and caveats: Based on cumulative public TCR beta family frequency, carriers of CMV plus the relevant HLA were identified. In two of eight donors, the top clonotype was HLA-C-restricted CMV-specific.

One entry per CDR3 protein, called by TCRdb with MiXCR from the reads. This table holds about 890,000 distinct CDR3 sequences, approximately 33% found once. Unmatched junction bases numbered 9, after V lost 7 bases and J lost 4 bases. This CDR3 is built from 14 residues. The germline CDR1 and CDR2 sequences are SEHNR and FQNEAQ (reference sequence). This receptor was identified in a human donor in good health (CMV status not recorded). Some clones in this sample may be carry-over from other donors' samples. V is TRBV7-9 and J is TRBJ1-2; 7 nucleotides match TRBD1. Sequenced here: cultured CD8+ T cells from PBMCs, sampled from culture after CMV antigen stimulation. The CDR3 coding sequence is TGTGCCAGCACCAAAGGGACAGAGCCCTATGGCTACACCTTC. Amino acid sequence: CASTKGTEPYGYTF.